This T cell receptor beta chain is from a study of cytomegalovirus exposure and HLA in healthy donors. Study-wide findings and caveats: An analysis done earlier found most TCR beta V segments productive about 90% or about 30% of the time. In a later analysis, specific HLA alleles were associated with more than 15,000 TCR beta sequences at a 0.05 false discovery rate. As was reported, the classifier diagnosed cytomegalovirus status with high specificity and sensitivity.

Germline V gene lookup returns CDR1 GTSNPN and CDR2 SVGIG (reference sequence). V was clipped by 4 bases and J by 4 bases, with 8 bases between them. CDR3 size: 11 residues. Donors were ostensibly healthy at sampling, although undocumented immune exposures were probable. For this clone: The antigen is undetermined.

Primers included in the PCR were 60 Vbeta and 13 Jbeta primers. Clones were sequenced by immunoSEQ multiplex PCR, and TCRdb holds only the in-frame ones, with some missing. The top ten clones hold approximately 0.87% of a sample with roughly 150,000 clones, 75% to 90% of them seen once. The sequencing input was PBMCs. The rearrangement links TRBV30 to TRBJ2-7; weak D call: TRBD1 (5 bases). This TCR came from a girl aged 2 to 10 in good health and CMV-seropositive. The CDR3 region has the DNA TGTGCCTGGAACCGACAGTACGAGCAGTACTTC. This translates into CAWNRQYEQYF. Looking up the rest from reference TRBV30 and TRBJ2-7 gives the full variable domain: SQTIHQWPATLVQPVGSPLSLECTVEGTSNPNLYWYRQAAGRGLQLLFYSVGIGQISSEVPQNLSASRPQDRQFILSSKKLLLSDSGFYLCAWNRQYEQYFGPGTRLTVT.